A single sample is the source of the 17 T cell receptor beta chains below, sequenced in a study of blood T cell repertoires in COVID-19. Libraries were prepared by immunoSEQ multiplex PCR; TCRdb keeps only in-frame clonotypes and omits some of them. The sample lists approximately 40,000 clones, 85% to 95% occurring once. The sample was peripheral blood. These receptors were obtained from a human donor in a cohort sampled during active COVID-19.

The V gene is TRBV21-1, the J gene TRBJ2-3; the table names TRBD2, a call not compared with the DNA. TRBV21-1 is a documented pseudogene. There are 16 residues in the CDR3. The CDR3 loop is CASSKPAPKFADTQYF. In DNA, the CDR3 is TGTGCCAGCTCGAAACCAGCGCCAAAGTTTGCGGATACGCAGTATTTT.

The rearrangement uses TRBV7-8 and TRBJ2-7, with D maybe TRBD1 (6 bases). V was clipped by 4 bases and J by 0 bases, with 22 bases between them. Germline loops: CDR1 SGHVS, CDR2 FQNEAQ. This CDR3 spans 18 amino acids. The CDR3 is CASSSRPGQMDSSYEQYF. The CDR3 DNA reads TGTGCCAGCAGCTCACGCCCCGGACAGATGGATAGCTCCTACGAGCAGTACTTC. The full variable domain, completed using reference TRBV7-8 and TRBJ2-7, is GAGVSQSPRYKVAKRGQDVALRCDPISGHVSLFWYQQALGQGPEFLTYFQNEAQLDKSGLPSDRFFAERPEGSVSTLKIQRTQQEDSAVYLCASSSRPGQMDSSYEQYFGPGTRLTVT.

The V call is TRBV18, the J call TRBJ2-5; D is ambiguous. Germline lookup yields CDR1 KGHSH and CDR2 LQKENI. The CDR3 has 13 amino acids. The V end was cut by 2 bases, the J end by 1 base, with 5 bases between. The CDR3 sequence is CASSPGSQETQYF. Written as DNA, the CDR3 is TGTGCCAGCTCACCAGGCAGCCAAGAGACCCAGTACTTC.

This CDR3 is CASSLEEGSRRSGTEAFF. The CDR3 DNA reads TGCGCCAGCAGCTTGGAGGAAGGGTCCAGGAGGTCGGGCACTGAAGCTTTCTTT. V gene TRBV5-1 combines with J gene TRBJ1-1; no clear D. The length of the CDR3 is 18 residues. CDR1 and CDR2 (germline): SGHRS, YFSETQ. V gave up 0 bases and J gave up 4 bases, with 22 bases separating them.

V and J are TRBV15 and TRBJ2-7; 11 bases are a match to TRBD2. CDR1 is LNHNV and CDR2 is YYDKDF in the germline V gene (reference sequence). The V gene end was trimmed by 1 base and the J gene end by 4 bases; junction bases not matched to a gene: 9. The CDR3 contains 17 residues. The CDR3 bases are TGTGCCACCAGCAGAGCACTAGCGGGAGATCCGAGGTACGAGCAGTACTTC. Encoded protein: CATSRALAGDPRYEQYF.

The chain is built from TRBV7-2 and TRBJ2-5, with 11 bases that match TRBD2. Per germline, CDR1 SGHTA and CDR2 FQGNSA. The CDR3 is made up of 16 amino acids. J was trimmed by 7 bases and V by 0 bases; bases with no gene match: 7. The CDR3 DNA reads TGTGCCAGCAGCTTAGCTCTAGCGGGGGGCACGGGGACCCAGTACTTC. This codes for CASSLALAGGTGTQYF. Together with reference TRBV7-2 and TRBJ2-5, the CDR3 gives the full variable domain: GAGVSQSPSNKVTEKGKDVELRCDPISGHTALYWYRQSLGQGLEFLIYFQGNSAPDKSGLPSDRFSAERTGGSVSTLTIQRTQQEDSAVYLCASSLALAGGTGTQYFGPGTRLLVL.

V gene TRBV7-3 combines with J gene TRBJ1-6, with D perhaps matching TRBD1 (5 bases). CDR1 and CDR2 from the germline V gene are SGHTA and FQGTGA. V lost 2 bases to trimming and J lost 6 bases, with 11 bases between them. CDR3 size: 15 residues. In DNA form, the CDR3 reads TGTGCCAGCAGCTTATCGGCAGGGCCTAATTCACCCCTCCACTTT. Translation gives CASSLSAGPNSPLHF.

This chain connects TRBV19 to TRBJ2-3; D gene uncertain. Germline V CDR1 and CDR2: LNHDA, SQIVND (reference sequence). V lost 4 bases and J lost 2, with 10 bases in between. This CDR3 is built from 14 residues. The CDR3 coding sequence is TGTGCCAGTAGTACCTCCTGGGCCACAGATACGCAGTATTTT. Translation gives CASSTSWATDTQYF. Full variable domain (outside the CDR3, taken from reference TRBV19 and TRBJ2-3): DGGITQSPKYLFRKEGQNVTLSCEQNLNHDAMYWYRQDPGQGLRLIYYSQIVNDFQKGDIAEGYSVSREKKESFPLTVTSAQKNPTAFYLCASSTSWATDTQYFGPGTRLTVL.

V is TRBV11-3 and J is TRBJ2-5, with TRBD2 as a possible D gene (5 bases). Germline values: CDR1 SGHNT, CDR2 YENEEA. The CDR3 sequence is 15 residues long. Trimming pared 1 base from V and 5 bases from J, leaving 14 bases between. DNA of the CDR3: TGTGCCAGCAGCTTAGGCTCAACTAGGAGGGAGACCCAGTACTTC. This gives the protein CASSLGSTRRETQYF.

The genes are TRBV9 and TRBJ1-6, with D hard to call. V lost 1 base to trimming and J lost 0 bases, with 11 bases between them. Germline loops: CDR1 SGDLS, CDR2 YYNGEE. CDR3 length equals 17 residues. Here the CDR3 DNA reads TGTGCCAGCAGCGTATACGACTCCAGCTCCTATAATTCACCCCTCCACTTT. Translation: CASSVYDSSSYNSPLHF.

The CDR3 DNA follows: TGTGCCAGCAGCCAAGATGGGGGACACCCAGAGACCCAGTACTTC. This sequence encodes CASSQDGGHPETQYF. This chain joins TRBV3-1 (or the pseudogene TRBV3-2) and TRBJ2-5, with a tentative D call TRBD1 (6 bases). The CDR3 has 15 residues. Trimming left V 0 bases short and J 4 bases short, with 12 bases between. Germline CDR1 LGHDT, CDR2 YNNKEL (reference sequence).

The chain carries TRBV9 and TRBJ2-5; D is possibly TRBD2 (6 bases). V lost 3 bases and J lost 1, with 13 bases in between. Germline V gene lookup returns CDR1 SGDLS and CDR2 YYNGEE. This CDR3 has 15 amino acids. The CDR3 DNA follows: TGTGCCAGCAGCGAGGGCTTGCGGGGCCAAGAGACCCAGTACTTC. Translation: CASSEGLRGQETQYF.

This chain uses TRBV6-5 with TRBJ2-2, with TRBD1 matching 9 bases. Germline V gene lookup returns CDR1 MNHEY and CDR2 SVGAGI. V dropped 2 bases and J dropped 7; count of bases not matched to a gene: 5. CDR3 length: 15 amino acids. CDR3 loop: CASSYRTGVGGELFF. The DNA of the CDR3 is TGTGCCAGCAGTTACCGGACAGGGGTCGGCGGGGAGCTGTTTTTT.

V gene TRBV2 combines with J gene TRBJ2-7; 7 nucleotides agree with TRBD1. V was pared by 3 bases and J by 7 bases, with 12 bases of the junction left unmatched. This CDR3 has 15 residues. The germline V gene encodes CDR1 SNHLY and CDR2 FYNNEI. The CDR3 here is CASSDSGTDPREQYF. DNA for the CDR3: TGTGCCAGCAGTGATTCAGGGACAGACCCTAGGGAGCAGTACTTC.

This chain uses TRBV3-1 (or the pseudogene TRBV3-2) with TRBJ1-4; D is unresolved. The length of the CDR3 is 15 residues. The germline CDR1 and CDR2 sequences are LGHDT and YNNKEL (reference sequence). Trimming left V 1 base short and J 7 bases short, with 13 bases between. CDR3 residues: CASSQARAGSEKLFF. DNA for the CDR3: TGTGCCAGCAGCCAAGCAAGGGCGGGGAGTGAAAAACTGTTTTTT.

A word on this clone: The junction shows a germline mismatch at one end, possibly a read error. V gene TRBV12-3 or TRBV12-4 combines with J gene TRBJ2-2; the match to TRBD2 covers 10 bases. The CDR3 is 13 residues long. Written as DNA, the CDR3 is TGTGCCAGCAGATTCAGGGCTAGCGGGGGCGCCGTTTTT. Translating it yields CASRFRASGGAVF.

The J gene is TRBJ2-3, the V gene TRBV7-9, with 12 bases identical to TRBD2. Per germline, CDR1 SEHNR and CDR2 FQNEAQ (reference sequence). J lost 4 bases, V lost 1 base, and 3 bases had no gene match. This CDR3 has 16 amino acids. The CDR3 sequence: CASSLGLAGDADTQYF. DNA of the CDR3: TGTGCCAGCAGCTTAGGACTAGCGGGGGACGCAGATACGCAGTATTTT.